This entry lists 7 T cell receptor beta chains sequenced from one sample in a study of monozygotic twins with inflammatory bowel disease. TCRdb reanalyzed the 5' RACE reads, giving one entry per CDR3 protein sequence and no DNA. This table lists 200,000 to 250,000 distinct CDR3 sequences. Material: blood. These receptors were obtained from a human donor with ulcerative colitis or Crohn's disease, or a healthy co-twin of an affected twin (not recorded which).

The chain is built from TRBV6-2 or TRBV6-3 and TRBJ1-5. This CDR3 has 14 amino acids. Germline V CDR1 and CDR2: MNHEY, SVGEGT. CDR3 amino acids: CASSYGTFYQPQHF.

The CDR3 spells CASTLPQGNDNKALHQPQHF. V usage is TRBV25-1 and J usage is TRBJ1-5; lacking DNA, the TRBD1 call made by TCRdb goes unchecked. CDR3 length equals 20 residues. CDR1 is MGHDK and CDR2 is SYGVNS in the germline V gene.

This chain uses TRBV5-8 with TRBJ1-1; as DNA is missing, the TRBD1 call by TCRdb cannot be tested. CDR1 is SGHTS, CDR2 YDEGEE, per germline. The CDR3 spans 14 residues. CDR3 region: CASSYTGSNTEAFF. Based on the CDR3 plus reference TRBV5-8 and TRBJ1-1, the full variable domain is EAGVTQSPTHLIKTRGQQATLRCSPISGHTSVYWYQQALGLGLQFLLWYDEGEERNRGNFPPRFSGRQFPNYSSELNVNALELEDSALYLCASSYTGSNTEAFFGQGTRLTVV.

The chain uses TRBV7-6 and TRBJ1-1; TCRdb proposes TRBD1, but this gene call is untestable without DNA. The CDR3 runs to 15 residues. Germline V gene sequence: CDR1 SGHVS, CDR2 FNYEAQ. The CDR3 sequence: CANSSRQGQNTEAFF.

The chain is built from TRBV5-1 and TRBJ2-7. This CDR3 region has 13 residues. CDR1 SGHRS and CDR2 YFSETQ come from the germline V gene. This CDR3 is CASSLDRGNEQYF.

This chain connects TRBV7-9 to TRBJ1-1; as DNA is missing, the TRBD1 call by TCRdb cannot be tested. CDR3 length equals 15 residues. The germline V gene encodes CDR1 SEHNR and CDR2 FQNEAQ (reference sequence). The CDR3 reads CASSLSVILQGEAFF. Together with reference TRBV7-9 and TRBJ1-1, the CDR3 gives the full variable domain: DTGVSQNPRHKITKRGQNVTFRCDPISEHNRLYWYRQTLGQGPEFLTYFQNEAQLEKSRLLSDRFSAERPKGSFSTLEIQRTEQGDSAMYLCASSLSVILQGEAFFGQGTRLTVV.

The chain couples TRBV20-1 to TRBJ2-7. The CDR3 covers 13 residues. Germline values: CDR1 DFQATT, CDR2 SNEGSKA (reference sequence). The chain's CDR3 is CSARGIETFEQYF.